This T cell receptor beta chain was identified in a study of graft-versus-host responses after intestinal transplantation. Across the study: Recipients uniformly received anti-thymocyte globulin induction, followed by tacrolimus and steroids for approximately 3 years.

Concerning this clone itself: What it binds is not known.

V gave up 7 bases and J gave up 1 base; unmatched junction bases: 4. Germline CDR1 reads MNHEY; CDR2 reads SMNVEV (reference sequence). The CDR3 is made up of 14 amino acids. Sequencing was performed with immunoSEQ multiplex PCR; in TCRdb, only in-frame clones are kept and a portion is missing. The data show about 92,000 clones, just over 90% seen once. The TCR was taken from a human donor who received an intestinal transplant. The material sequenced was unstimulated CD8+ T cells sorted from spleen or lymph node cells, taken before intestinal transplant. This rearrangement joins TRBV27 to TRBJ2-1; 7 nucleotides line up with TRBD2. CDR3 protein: CASKLGGSYNEQFF. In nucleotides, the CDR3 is TGTGCCAGCAAGCTCGGGGGGTCCTACAATGAGCAGTTCTTC.